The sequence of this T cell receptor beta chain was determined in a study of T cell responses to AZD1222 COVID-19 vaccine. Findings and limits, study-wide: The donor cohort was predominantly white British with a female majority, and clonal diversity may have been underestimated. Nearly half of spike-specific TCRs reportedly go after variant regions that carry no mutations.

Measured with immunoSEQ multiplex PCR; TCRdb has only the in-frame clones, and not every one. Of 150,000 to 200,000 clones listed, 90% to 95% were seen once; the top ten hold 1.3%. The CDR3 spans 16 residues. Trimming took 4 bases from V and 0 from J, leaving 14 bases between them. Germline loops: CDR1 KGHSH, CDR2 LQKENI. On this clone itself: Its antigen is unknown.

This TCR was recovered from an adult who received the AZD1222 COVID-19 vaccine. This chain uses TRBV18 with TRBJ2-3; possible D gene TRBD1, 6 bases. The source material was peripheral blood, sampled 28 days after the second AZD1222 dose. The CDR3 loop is CASSQPWTASTDTQYF. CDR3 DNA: TGTGCCAGCTCACAACCCTGGACAGCTAGCACAGATACGCAGTATTTT.